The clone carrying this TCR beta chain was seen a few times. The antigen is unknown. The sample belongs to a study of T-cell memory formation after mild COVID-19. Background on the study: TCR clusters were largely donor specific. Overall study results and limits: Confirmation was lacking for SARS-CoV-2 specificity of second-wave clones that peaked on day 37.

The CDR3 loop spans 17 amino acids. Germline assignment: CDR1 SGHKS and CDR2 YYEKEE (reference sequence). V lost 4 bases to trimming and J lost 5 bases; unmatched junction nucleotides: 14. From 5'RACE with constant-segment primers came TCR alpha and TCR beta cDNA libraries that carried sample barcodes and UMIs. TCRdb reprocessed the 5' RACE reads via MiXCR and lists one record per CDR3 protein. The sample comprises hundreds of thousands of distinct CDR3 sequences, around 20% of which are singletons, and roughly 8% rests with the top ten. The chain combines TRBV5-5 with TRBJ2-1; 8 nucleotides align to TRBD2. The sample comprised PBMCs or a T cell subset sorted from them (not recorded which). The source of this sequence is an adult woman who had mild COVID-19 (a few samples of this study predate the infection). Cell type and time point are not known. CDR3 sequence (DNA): TGTGCCAGCAGCCCGCCGTTCCCGAGCGGGAGTAACAATGAGCAGTTCTTC. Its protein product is CASSPPFPSGSNNEQFF.